The sample holds many counts of the clone carrying this T cell receptor beta chain. What it binds is unknown. The CDR3 spans 14 residues. Germline V CDR1 and CDR2: MDHEN, SYDVKM. Trimming took off 7 bases at V and 2 bases at J, with 14 bases between the two ends. These data come from a study of regulatory T cells in long-lasting Graves disease. Indicated time point: newly diagnosed GD, antithyroid drugs for less than 3 months. Construction of the TCR library relied on RNA isolated from PBMCs. In each case, Graves' disease was diagnosed per American Thyroid Association guidelines. Sequencing libraries for TCR beta were prepared with iRepertoire HTBI primers and Arm-PCR of CDR3 regions. Original handling: Identified segments across samples numbered fewer than 80 TRBV and approximately 15 TRBJ. TCRdb analysed the multiplex PCR reads with MiXCR anew, one entry per CDR3 protein. The V and J calls here are based on TCRdb, not the publication. The data contain roughly 500,000 distinct CDR3 sequences, approximately 15% of them singletons.

General observations from the study: Not thyroid tissue but only peripheral blood was studied.

A further study also used this sample, focusing on T cells in Graves' hyperthyroidism and ophthalmopathy.

This TCR came from a woman aged 50 to 65 with Graves disease. Sequenced here: peripheral blood mononuclear cells (PBMCs), sampled at new diagnosis, from a patient treated with antithyroid drugs. The V call is TRBV28, the J call TRBJ1-2; TRBD1 is a possible D gene (6 bases). This CDR3 is CASTSGANNYGYTF. CDR3 bases: TGTGCCAGCACCTCAGGGGCCAACAACTATGGCTACACCTTC.